These 4 T cell receptor beta chains were all obtained from the same sample, sequenced in a study of OX40 agonist ivuxolimab in advanced cancers. The data were produced by immunoSEQ multiplex PCR, yet TCRdb's version contains in-frame clones alone and is incomplete. The sample has under 75,000 clones; roughly 91% are singletons. Sequenced material: CD4+ or CD8+ T cells sorted from blood, taken in a trial of the OX40 agonist ivuxolimab. These TCRs come from an adult with an advanced solid tumor such as melanoma, head and neck, liver or kidney cancer.

The chain uses TRBV5-8 and TRBJ1-1; 10 bases fit TRBD1. V trimming: 2 bases; J trimming: 6 bases; junction bases outside the gene matches: 4. The CDR3 extends over 14 amino acids. Germline loops: CDR1 SGHTS, CDR2 YDEGEE. Here the CDR3 reads CASSFAGTGAEAFF. In nucleotides, the CDR3 is TGTGCCAGCAGCTTTGCCGGGACAGGGGCTGAAGCTTTCTTT.

The V and J genes are TRBV30 and TRBJ1-2; D gene ambiguous. V lost 0 bases, J lost 4 bases, and 9 bases lay in between. Germline V gene data show CDR1 as GTSNPN and CDR2 as SVGIG (reference sequence). The CDR3 contains 13 residues. The CDR3 DNA reads as TGTGCCTGGAGTGTACGCGGGGTCTATGGCTACACCTTC. Translating gives CAWSVRGVYGYTF.

V usage is TRBV11-2 and J usage is TRBJ2-1; D not resolved. Trimming took 4 bases from V and 6 from J, leaving 13 bases between them. Germline loops: CDR1 SGHAT, CDR2 FQNNGV. This CDR3 is built from 14 residues. The CDR3 DNA is TGTGCCAGCAGCTCCCCGCCCCGTGGCAATGAGCAGTTCTTC. Residues: CASSSPPRGNEQFF.

The gene calls are TRBV4-1 and TRBJ2-6; D might be TRBD1 (5 bases). The CDR3 sequence is 14 residues long. Per the germline V gene, CDR1 is MGHRA and CDR2 is YSYEKL. The V and J ends lost 8 bases and 4 bases respectively, with 12 bases between them. This CDR3 is CASGRGSGANVLTF. CDR3 bases: TGCGCCAGCGGAAGGGGTTCCGGGGCCAACGTCCTGACTTTC.